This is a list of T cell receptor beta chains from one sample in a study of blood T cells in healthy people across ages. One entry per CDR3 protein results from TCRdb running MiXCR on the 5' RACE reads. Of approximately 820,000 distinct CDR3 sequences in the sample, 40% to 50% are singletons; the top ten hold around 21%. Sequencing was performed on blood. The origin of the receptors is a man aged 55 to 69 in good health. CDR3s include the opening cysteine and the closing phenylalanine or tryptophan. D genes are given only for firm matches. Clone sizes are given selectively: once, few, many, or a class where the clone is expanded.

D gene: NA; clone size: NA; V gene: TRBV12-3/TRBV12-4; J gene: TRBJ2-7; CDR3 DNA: TGTGCCAGCAGTCCTGGTCTTCGATCCTACGAGCAGTACTTC; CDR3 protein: CASSPGLRSYEQYF
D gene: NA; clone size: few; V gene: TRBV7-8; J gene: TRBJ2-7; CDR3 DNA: TGTGCCAGCAGCTCCCGGACATCCTACGAGCAGTACTTC; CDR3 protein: CASSSRTSYEQYF
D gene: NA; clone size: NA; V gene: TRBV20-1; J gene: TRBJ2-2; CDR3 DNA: TGCAGTGCTGTGGACCTTAGCGTGGGGGAGCTGTTTTTT; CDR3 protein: CSAVDLSVGELFF
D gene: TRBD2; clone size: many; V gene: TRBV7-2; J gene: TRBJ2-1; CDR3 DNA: TGTGCCAGCAGCCTACAAGCGGGGGGGCCAAGAAATGAGCAGTTCTTC; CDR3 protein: CASSLQAGGPRNEQFF
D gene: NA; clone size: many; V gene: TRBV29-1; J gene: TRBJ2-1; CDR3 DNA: TGCAGCGTTGTGATTTCGAAGAGTGAGCAGTTCTTC; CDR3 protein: CSVVISKSEQFF
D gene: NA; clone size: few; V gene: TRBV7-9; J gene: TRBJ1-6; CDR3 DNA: TGTGCCAGCAGCTCGTGGACAGCCAATTCACCCCTCCACTTT; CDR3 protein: CASSSWTANSPLHF
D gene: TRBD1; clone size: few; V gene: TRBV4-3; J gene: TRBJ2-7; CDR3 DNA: TGCGCCAGCAGCCAAGAGGGACAGGGCGGCAACGAGCAGTACTTC; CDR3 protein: CASSQEGQGGNEQYF
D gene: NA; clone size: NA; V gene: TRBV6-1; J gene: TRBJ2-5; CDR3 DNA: TGTGCCAGCAGTGAAATACAGGGTTGGGAGACCCAGTACTTC; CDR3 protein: CASSEIQGWETQYF
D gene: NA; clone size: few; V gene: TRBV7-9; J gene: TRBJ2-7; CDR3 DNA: TGTGCCAGCAGCTTAAAAACAGAGCAGTACTTC; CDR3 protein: CASSLKTEQYF
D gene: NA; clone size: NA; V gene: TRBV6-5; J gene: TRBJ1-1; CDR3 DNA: TGTGCCAGTGGCGGCGGACAGTGGAACACTGAAGCTTTCTTT; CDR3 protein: CASGGGQWNTEAFF
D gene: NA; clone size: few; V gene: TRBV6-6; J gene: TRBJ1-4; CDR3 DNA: TGTGCCAGCAGTTACCCGGCAGAAGAAAAACTGTTTTTT; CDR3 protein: CASSYPAEEKLFF
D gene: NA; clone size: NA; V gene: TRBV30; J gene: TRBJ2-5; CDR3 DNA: TGTGCCTGGAGGAGGGACGTCCAAGAGACCCAGTACTTC; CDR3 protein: CAWRRDVQETQYF
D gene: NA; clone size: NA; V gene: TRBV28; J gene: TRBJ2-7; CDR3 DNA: TGTGCCAGCAGTCCCCACCGGTTCAACTACGAGCAGTACTTC; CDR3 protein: CASSPHRFNYEQYF
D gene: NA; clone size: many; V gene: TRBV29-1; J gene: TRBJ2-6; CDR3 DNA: TGCAGCGTTGAAGGTGATATAGGTACAGGTGCCAACGTCCTGACTTTC; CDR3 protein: CSVEGDIGTGANVLTF
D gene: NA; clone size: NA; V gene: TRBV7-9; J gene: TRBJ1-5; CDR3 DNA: TGTGCCAGCAGCTTACTGCTTAGCAATCAGCCCCAGCATTTT; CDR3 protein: CASSLLLSNQPQHF
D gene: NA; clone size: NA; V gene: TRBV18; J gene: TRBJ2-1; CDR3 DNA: TGTGCCAGCTCACCACCCCCTGAGGACACGAAATACAATGAGCAGTTCTTC; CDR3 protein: CASSPPPEDTKYNEQFF
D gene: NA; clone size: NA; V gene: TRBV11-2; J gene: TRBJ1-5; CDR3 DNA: TGTGCCAGCAGCTTCAGAGATAGCAATCAGCCCCAGCATTTT; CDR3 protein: CASSFRDSNQPQHF
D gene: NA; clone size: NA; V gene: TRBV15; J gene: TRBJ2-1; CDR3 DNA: TGTGCCACCAGCAGAGAGCGGACCAACAATGAGCAGTTCTTC; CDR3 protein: CATSRERTNNEQFF
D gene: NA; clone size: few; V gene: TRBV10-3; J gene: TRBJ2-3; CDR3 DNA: TGTGCCATCAGTGAGGCGGCAGACTTAGATACGCAGTATTTT; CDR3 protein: CAISEAADLDTQYF
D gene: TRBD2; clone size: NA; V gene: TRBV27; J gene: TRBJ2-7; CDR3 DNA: TGTGCCAGCAGCAGTAGCGGGGCCGAGCAGTACTTC; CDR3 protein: CASSSSGAEQYF
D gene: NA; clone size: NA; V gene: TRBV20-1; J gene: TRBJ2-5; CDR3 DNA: TGCAGTGCCCGGGGGGGACAGCGCGGAGGGACCCAGTACTTC; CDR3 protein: CSARGGQRGGTQYF
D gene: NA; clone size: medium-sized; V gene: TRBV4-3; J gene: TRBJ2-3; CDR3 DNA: TGCGCCAGCAGCCAAGATCTTGCGGGGGCCGGAGATACGCAGTATTTT; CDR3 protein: CASSQDLAGAGDTQYF
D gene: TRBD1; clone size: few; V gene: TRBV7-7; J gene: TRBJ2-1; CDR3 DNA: TGTGCCAGCAGCTTAGATGACAGGGGGCGACAGTTCTTC; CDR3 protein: CASSLDDRGRQFF
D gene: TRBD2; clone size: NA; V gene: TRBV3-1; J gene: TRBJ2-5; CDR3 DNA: TGTGCCAGCAGTTATACCGGGACTAGCCCGAAGACCCAGTACTTC; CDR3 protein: CASSYTGTSPKTQYF
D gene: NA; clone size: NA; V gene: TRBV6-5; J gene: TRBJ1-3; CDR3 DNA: TGTGCCAGCAGTTACTCGAGGGATGGGCTCGGAGGAAACACCATATATTTT; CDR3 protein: CASSYSRDGLGGNTIYF
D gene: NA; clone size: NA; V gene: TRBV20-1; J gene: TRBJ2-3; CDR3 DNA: TGCAGTGCTAGATCTCCGGGACGCACTAGCACAGATACGCAGTATTTT; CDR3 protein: CSARSPGRTSTDTQYF
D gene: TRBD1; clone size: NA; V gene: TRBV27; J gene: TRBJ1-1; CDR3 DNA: TGTGCCAGCAGGTCTCCGACAGGGTCCACTGAAGCTTTCTTT; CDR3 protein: CASRSPTGSTEAFF
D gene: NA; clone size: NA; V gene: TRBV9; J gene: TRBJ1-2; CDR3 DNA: TGTGCCAGCAGCGTAGCTTTCGGACAAGACTATGGCTACACCTTC; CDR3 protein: CASSVAFGQDYGYTF
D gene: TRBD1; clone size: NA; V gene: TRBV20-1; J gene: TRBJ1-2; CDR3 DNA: TGCAGTGCTAGATCGGACAGGGAGTATGGCTACACCTTC; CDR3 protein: CSARSDREYGYTF
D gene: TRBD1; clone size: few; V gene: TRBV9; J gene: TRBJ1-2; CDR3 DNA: TGTGCCAGCAGCGTAGCGGGGACAGCGGGGTATGGCTACACCTTC; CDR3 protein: CASSVAGTAGYGYTF
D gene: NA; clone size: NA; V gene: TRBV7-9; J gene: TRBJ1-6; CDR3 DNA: TGTGCCAGCAGCTTCGGGGGGGATAATTCACCCCTCCACTTT; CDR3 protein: CASSFGGDNSPLHF
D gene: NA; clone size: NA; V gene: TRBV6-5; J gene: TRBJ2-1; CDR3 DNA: TGTGCCAGCAGTTACTCGAGGAAGTGGCGGGATGCCTACAATGAGCAGTTCTTC; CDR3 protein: CASSYSRKWRDAYNEQFF
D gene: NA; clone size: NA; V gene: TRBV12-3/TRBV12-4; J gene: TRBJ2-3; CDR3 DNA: TGTGCCAGCAGTCGACAGTACACAGATACGCAGTATTTT; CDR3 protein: CASSRQYTDTQYF
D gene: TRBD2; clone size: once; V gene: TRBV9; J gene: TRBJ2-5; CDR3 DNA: TGTGTCAGCAGCGTAGGGGCGGGGGGCCACCAAGAGACCCAGTACTTC; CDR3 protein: CVSSVGAGGHQETQYF
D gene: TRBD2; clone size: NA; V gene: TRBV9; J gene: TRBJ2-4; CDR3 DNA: TGTGCCAGCAGCCCCGGGAGGGAGAACATTCAGTACTTC; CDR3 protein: CASSPGRENIQYF
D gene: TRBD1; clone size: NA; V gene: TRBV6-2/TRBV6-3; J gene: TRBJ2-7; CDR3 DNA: TGTGCCAGCAGTTACTCCCACAGGGGCGGCGAGCAGTACTTC; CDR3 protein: CASSYSHRGGEQYF
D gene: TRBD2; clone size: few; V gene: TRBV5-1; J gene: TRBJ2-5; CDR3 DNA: TGCGCCAGCAGCTTGGCGGCTAGCGGGGGCGAAGAGACCCAGTACTTC; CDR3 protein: CASSLAASGGEETQYF
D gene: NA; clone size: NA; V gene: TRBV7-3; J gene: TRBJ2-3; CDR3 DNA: TGTGCCAGCAGGCATACGCAGTATTTT; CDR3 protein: CASRHTQYF
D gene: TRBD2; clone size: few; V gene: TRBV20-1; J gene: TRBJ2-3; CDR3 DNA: TGCAGTGCACGCCCTCCCGGGACTAGCGGAAATACGCAGTATTTT; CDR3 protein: CSARPPGTSGNTQYF
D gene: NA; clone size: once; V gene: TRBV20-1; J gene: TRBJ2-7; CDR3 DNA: TGCAGTGCGTCGACAGGGCGGGGGGAGGCCCAGTACTTC; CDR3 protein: CSASTGRGEAQYF
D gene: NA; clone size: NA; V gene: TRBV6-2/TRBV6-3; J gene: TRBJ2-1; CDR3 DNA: TGTGCCAGCAGACCTCCCGGGAGCTCCTACAATGAGCAGTTCTTC; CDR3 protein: CASRPPGSSYNEQFF
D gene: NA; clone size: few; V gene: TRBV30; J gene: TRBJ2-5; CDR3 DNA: TGTGCCTGGAGTCAATTCGGCTCCCTTCAAGAGACCCAGTACTTC; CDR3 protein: CAWSQFGSLQETQYF
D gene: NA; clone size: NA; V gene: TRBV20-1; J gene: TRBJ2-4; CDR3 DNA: TGCGGTGCTACGGGCGGGCAGGCGGTCATGGGAGCCAAAAACATTCAGTACTTC; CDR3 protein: CGATGGQAVMGAKNIQYF
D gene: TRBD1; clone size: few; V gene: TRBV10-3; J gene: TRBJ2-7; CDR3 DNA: TGTGCCATCAGTGACCGGACAGGGGTCTCCTACGAGCAGTACTTC; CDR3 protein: CAISDRTGVSYEQYF
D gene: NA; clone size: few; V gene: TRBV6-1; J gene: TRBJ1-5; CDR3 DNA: TGTGCCAGCCGAGTTATCAGGGATTCTCAGCCCCAGCATTTT; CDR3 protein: CASRVIRDSQPQHF
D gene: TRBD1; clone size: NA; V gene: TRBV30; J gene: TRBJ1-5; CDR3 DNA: TGTGCCTGGGGGAGGACAGGGCCGAATCAGCCCCAGCATTTT; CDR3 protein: CAWGRTGPNQPQHF
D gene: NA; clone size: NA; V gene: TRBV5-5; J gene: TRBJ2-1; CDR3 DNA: TGTGCCAGCAGCTTCATCAATGAGCAGTTCTTC; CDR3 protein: CASSFINEQFF
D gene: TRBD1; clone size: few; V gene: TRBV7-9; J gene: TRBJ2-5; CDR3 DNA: TGTGCCAGCAGCTTCTGGACAGGGGGAGAAGAGACCCAGTACTTC; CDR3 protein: CASSFWTGGEETQYF
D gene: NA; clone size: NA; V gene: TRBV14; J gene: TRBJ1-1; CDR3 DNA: TGTGCCAGCGGAAAAGAAACCCTGAACACTGAAGCTTTCTTT; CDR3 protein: CASGKETLNTEAFF
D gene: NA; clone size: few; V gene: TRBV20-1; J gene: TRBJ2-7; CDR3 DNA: TGCAGTGCTAGGTTCCAGCGAACCAACTACGAGCAGTACTTC; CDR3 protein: CSARFQRTNYEQYF
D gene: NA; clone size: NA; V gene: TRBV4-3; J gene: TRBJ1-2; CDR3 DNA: TGCGCCAGCAGCCCCTTTGTCTCAGAGCGCTATGGCTACACCTTC; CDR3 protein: CASSPFVSERYGYTF
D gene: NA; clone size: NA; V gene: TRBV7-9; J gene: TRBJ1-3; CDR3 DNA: TGTGCCAGCAGTTTCGGGGGAAACACCATATATTTT; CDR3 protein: CASSFGGNTIYF
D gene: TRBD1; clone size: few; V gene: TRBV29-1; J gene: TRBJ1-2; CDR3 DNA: TGCAGCGTTGCTGGGATCCTGGACAGGGGCCCCTATGGCTACACCTTC; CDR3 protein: CSVAGILDRGPYGYTF
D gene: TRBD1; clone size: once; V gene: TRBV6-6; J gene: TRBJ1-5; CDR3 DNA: TGTGCCAGCAGCTCTGTGACAGGGAGCAATCAGCCCCGGCATTTT; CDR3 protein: CASSSVTGSNQPRHF
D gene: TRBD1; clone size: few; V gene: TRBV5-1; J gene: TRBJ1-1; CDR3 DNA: TGCGCCAGCAGCTTGAGAACAGGGGGCGAACGGAACACTGAAGCTTTCTTT; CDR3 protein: CASSLRTGGERNTEAFF